This T cell receptor beta chain was identified in a study of identifying expanded T cells in peripheral blood. Findings of the study overall: Across healthy donors, higher total template counts meant significantly greater roughly two-week count variance.

Note on this clone: Its antigen is unknown.

No infections or other immune events were documented during collection. Germline values: CDR1 MNHNS, CDR2 SASEGT. V was cut by 4 bases and J by 9 bases, with 16 bases left in between. The length of the CDR3 is 15 residues. Only in-frame clones appear in the TCRdb table, and some are missing; sequencing was by immunoSEQ multiplex PCR. This table has 100,000 to 150,000 clones, approximately 86% appearing once. The source of this sequence is a person between 18 and 75 years old in good health. This chain joins TRBV6-1 and TRBJ1-6; D call uncertain. Input material: blood. The CDR3 DNA follows: TGTGCCAGCAGTGCCTCTAGGACCCCAACTTCACCCCTCCACTTT. Translation gives CASSASRTPTSPLHF.